This T cell receptor (beta chain) was captured by sequencing in a study of shared clonotypes between healthy human individuals. V was cut by 7 bases and J by 4 bases, with 17 bases left in between. Germline V gives CDR1 SQVTM, CDR2 ANQGSEA. The CDR3 sequence is 15 residues long. The protocol was immunoSEQ multiplex PCR, while the TCRdb copy is restricted to in-frame clones and leaves out a portion. The table shows around 1,100,000 clones, with 70% to 80% occurring only once. This receptor was obtained from a man younger than 30 in good health. Some clones in this sample may be carry-over from other donors' samples. Sequencing was performed on memory CD4+ T cells from PBMCs. Subset noted: CD45RA-negative fraction. This chain uses TRBV29-1 with TRBJ2-6, with D possibly TRBD2 on 5 matching bases. The CDR3 reads CSAITPGLGANVLTF. For the CDR3, the DNA is TGCAGCGCCATCACGCCGGGATTAGGGGCCAACGTCCTGACTTTC.